Listed here are 10 T cell receptor beta chains from one sample, sequenced in a study of blood T cell repertoires in COVID-19. Data came from immunoSEQ multiplex PCR; TCRdb stores just in-frame clones and leaves some out. The sample has approximately 50,000 clones, around 90% seen once. The source material was peripheral blood. These receptors all come from a man in his fifties with active COVID-19.

The chain employs TRBV5-1 and TRBJ2-5; possible D gene TRBD1, 5 bases. CDR1 SGHRS and CDR2 YFSETQ come from the germline V gene. Trimming cost V 0 bases and J 1 base, with 10 bases left between them. The CDR3 spans 15 residues. CDR3 in amino acids: CASSLGPGIQETQYF. The CDR3 region has the DNA TGCGCCAGCAGCTTGGGACCAGGGATCCAAGAGACCCAGTACTTC.

The rearrangement links TRBV4-1 to TRBJ2-1; 13 bases agree with TRBD2. The CDR3 consists of 15 residues. V lost 3 bases, J lost 5 bases, and 1 base stayed unmatched. Germline assignment: CDR1 MGHRA and CDR2 YSYEKL. The DNA of the CDR3 is TGCGCCAGCAGCCAGGGACTAGCGGGAAACAATGAGCAGTTCTTC. It is translated as CASSQGLAGNNEQFF.

CDR3 region: CASSLPQLAGVRDTQYF. As DNA, the CDR3 is TGTGCCAGCAGTTTGCCCCAGCTAGCGGGAGTTAGAGATACGCAGTATTTT. V gene TRBV27 combines with J gene TRBJ2-3; TRBD2 aligns across 10 bases. CDR3 size: 17 residues. From germline, CDR1 is MNHEY and CDR2 SMNVEV (reference sequence). The J segment lost 5 bases and the V segment lost 3 bases, leaving 11 bases of the junction unmatched.

The V call is TRBV6-6, the J call TRBJ2-2; D might be TRBD2 (5 bases). Germline V CDR1 and CDR2: MNHNY, SVGAGI (reference sequence). This CDR3 spans 15 amino acids. The V end was cut by 5 bases, the J end by 6 bases, with 16 bases between. Here the CDR3 DNA reads TGTGCCAGCAGTACGACCTTGGACGGGGCCGGGGAGCTGTTTTTT. Its translation: CASSTTLDGAGELFF.

This clone was seen only a few times. The chain links TRBV6-5 to TRBJ2-2; tentatively, D is TRBD2 (5 bases). Trimming cost V 4 bases and J 2 bases, with 8 bases left between them. The CDR3 length is 14 residues. Germline-derived CDR1 and CDR2 are MNHEY and SVGAGI. The DNA of the CDR3 is TGTGCCAGCAGTTCGAGGGTTAACACCGGGGAGCTGTTTTTT. It codes for CASSSRVNTGELFF.

The rearrangement joins TRBV28 to TRBJ1-2; a weak D match, TRBD1 (6 bases). There are 14 residues in the CDR3. The V gene lost 5 bases and the J gene lost 5 bases, with 15 bases spanning the gap. Germline V gene sequence: CDR1 MDHEN, CDR2 SYDVKM. As DNA, the CDR3 is TGTGCCAGCAGTCCACTGGGGGGGCCGTATGGCTACACCTTC. It yields the protein CASSPLGGPYGYTF.

This chain joins TRBV5-4 and TRBJ1-2; D possibly corresponds to TRBD1 (5 bases). V was trimmed by 0 bases and J by 3 bases, leaving 18 bases between them. The germline V gene has CDR1 SGHNT and CDR2 YYREEE (reference sequence). The CDR3 has 17 amino acids. CDR3 region: CASSLVGQGLYYYGYTF. The DNA of the CDR3 is TGTGCCAGCAGCTTGGTGGGGCAGGGCTTATATTACTATGGCTACACCTTC.

J is TRBJ2-7 and V is TRBV6-1, with 8 bases matching TRBD1. V lost 3 bases, J lost 4 bases, and 8 bases stayed unmatched. The V gene's germline CDR1 is MNHNS and CDR2 SASEGT. The CDR3 covers 15 residues. CDR3 sequence reads: CASSDRTGSRYEQYF. Here the CDR3 DNA reads TGTGCCAGCAGTGATCGGACAGGGAGTAGATACGAGCAGTACTTC.

Written as DNA, the CDR3 is TGTGCCAGCAGGGGTGGGGCAGGGGGCGCAACGACTGAAGCTTTCTTT. This gives the protein CASRGGAGGATTEAFF. The V and J genes are TRBV28 and TRBJ1-1, with 8 bases aligning to TRBD1. Germline V CDR1 and CDR2: MDHEN, SYDVKM. The CDR3 has 16 residues. The V gene end was trimmed by 6 bases and the J gene end by 5 bases; junction bases not matched to a gene: 14. Full variable domain (outside the CDR3, taken from reference TRBV28 and TRBJ1-1): DVKVTQSSRYLVKRTGEKVFLECVQDMDHENMFWYRQDPGLGLRLIYFSYDVKMKEKGDIPEGYSVSREKKERFSLILESASTNQTSMYLCASRGGAGGATTEAFFGQGTRLTVV.

The V and J genes are TRBV5-1 and TRBJ2-5; 14 positions match TRBD2. The germline V gene has CDR1 SGHRS and CDR2 YFSETQ. Losses at the gene ends were 3 bases for V and 5 bases for J; bases not matched to a gene: 9. The CDR3 consists of 17 residues. CDR3 nucleotide sequence: TGCGCCAGCAGCTCGGGACTAGCGGGAGAGTTCTTGGAGACCCAGTACTTC. Its translation: CASSSGLAGEFLETQYF.